The clone carrying this T cell receptor (beta chain) came up a few times. The data were produced by immunoSEQ multiplex PCR, yet TCRdb's version contains in-frame clones alone and is incomplete. Of about 1 million clones in the sample, about 77% were seen once. This sample is drawn from a study of shared clonotypes between healthy human individuals. This CDR3 comprises 15 residues. Germline lookup yields CDR1 LNHDA and CDR2 SQIVND (reference sequence). The sequencing input was memory CD4+ T cells sorted from blood. The subset denotes: CD45RA-negative fraction. The TCR sequence derives from a man aged 18 to 35 in good health. The chain recombines TRBV19 with TRBJ2-7; perhaps TRBD1 as D (7 bases). Written as DNA, the CDR3 is TGTGCTTCCTCGAGTTACGGAGGGGGCGACTACGAGCAGTACTTC. Translation: CASSSYGGGDYEQYF.